Below are 27 T cell receptor beta chains sequenced from a single sample in a study of OX40 agonist ivuxolimab in advanced cancers. Measured with immunoSEQ multiplex PCR; TCRdb has only the in-frame clones, and not every one. Among about 72,000 clones listed, over 75% were seen once. The source was CD4+ or CD8+ T cells sorted from blood, collected in a trial of the OX40 agonist ivuxolimab. The origin of the receptors is an adult with an advanced solid tumor such as melanoma, head and neck, liver or kidney cancer.

The chain employs TRBV11-2 and TRBJ2-7; TRBD1 agrees at 9 bases. This CDR3 comprises 15 residues. Germline V gene lookup returns CDR1 SGHAT and CDR2 FQNNGV. V dropped 4 bases and J dropped 6; count of bases not matched to a gene: 10. The CDR3 here is CASSSPGTGFFEQYF. The CDR3 region has the DNA TGTGCCAGCAGCTCCCCCGGGACAGGGTTTTTCGAGCAGTACTTC.

This chain connects TRBV15 to TRBJ2-1, with 8 nucleotides matching TRBD1. This CDR3 contains 14 residues. The V gene's germline CDR1 is LNHNV and CDR2 YYDKDF (reference sequence). V trimming: 2 bases; J trimming: 7 bases; junction bases outside the gene matches: 4. The DNA for the CDR3 is TGTGCCACCAGCAGACAGGGACAGGTAAATGAGCAGTTCTTC. It yields the protein CATSRQGQVNEQFF.

This clone was counted once. The rearrangement joins TRBV5-1 to TRBJ2-1, with TRBD1 matching over 9 bases. Germline lookup yields CDR1 SGHRS and CDR2 YFSETQ. The CDR3 runs to 20 residues. Unmatched junction bases numbered 18, after V lost 3 bases and J lost 2 bases. DNA for the CDR3: TGCGCCAGCAGCTCCCCGGGACAGGGTGGAGAGGGAGTTCCCTACAATGAGCAGTTCTTC. The encoded protein is CASSSPGQGGEGVPYNEQFF.

The V call is TRBV9, the J call TRBJ1-2, with D unclear. CDR1 and CDR2 from the germline V gene are SGDLS and YYNGEE. V was trimmed by 2 bases and J by 2 bases, leaving 4 bases between them. The CDR3 is 12 residues long. CDR3 sequence (DNA): TGTGCCAGCAGCGTCGCGAACTATGGCTACACCTTC. Translated: CASSVANYGYTF.

The chain joins TRBV19 to TRBJ1-3; 7 nucleotides align to TRBD1. With V trimmed by 5 bases and J by 0 bases, 7 bases remained unmatched. Germline CDR1 LNHDA, CDR2 SQIVND (reference sequence). The CDR3 extends over 16 amino acids. CDR3 region: CASSFGQAHSGNTIYF. The CDR3 coding sequence is TGTGCCAGTAGTTTCGGACAGGCGCACTCTGGAAACACCATATATTTT.

The chain links TRBV6-6 to TRBJ2-1; D is perhaps TRBD2 (5 bases). Per the germline V gene, CDR1 is MNHNY and CDR2 is SVGAGI (reference sequence). V was shortened by 9 bases and J by 8 bases, with 17 bases between the two germline ends. The CDR3 length is 13 residues. The chain's CDR3 is CARAGGPSDEQFF. The DNA of the CDR3 is TGTGCCAGGGCTGGCGGGCCCTCGGATGAGCAGTTCTTC.

The chain employs TRBV6-4 and TRBJ1-1; 10 bases match TRBD1. Germline CDR1 MRHNA, CDR2 SNTAGT. This CDR3 spans 15 amino acids. Losses at the gene ends were 5 bases for V and 6 bases for J; bases not matched to a gene: 9. CDR3 amino acids: CASSRQGARVSEAFF. The CDR3, as DNA: TGTGCCAGCAGTCGACAGGGGGCGCGGGTGTCTGAAGCTTTCTTT.

This clone appeared a few times. This rearrangement joins TRBV2 to TRBJ1-6, with 9 nucleotides matching TRBD1. Germline V gene sequence: CDR1 SNHLY, CDR2 FYNNEI. The CDR3 is 13 residues long. J gave up 6 bases and V 6 bases, and 0 bases lay outside the gene matches. CDR3 amino acids: CASRDRGNSPLHF. The CDR3 DNA reads as TGTGCCAGCAGGGACAGGGGTAATTCACCCCTCCACTTT. Full variable domain (rest looked up from reference TRBV2 and TRBJ1-6): EPEVTQTPSHQVTQMGQEVILRCVPISNHLYFYWYRQILGQKVEFLVSFYNNEISEKSEIFDDQFSVERPDGSNFTLKIRSTKLEDSAMYFCASRDRGNSPLHFGNGTRLTVT.

This sequence joins TRBV28 and TRBJ2-1; 12 bases map to TRBD2. J gave up 5 bases and V 2 bases, and 4 bases lay outside the gene matches. CDR3 length: 16 amino acids. Germline V gene lookup returns CDR1 MDHEN and CDR2 SYDVKM. CDR3 nucleotide sequence: TGTGCCAGCAGTTTAACTAGCGGGGGGAATAACAATGAGCAGTTCTTC. Protein: CASSLTSGGNNNEQFF.

The V gene is TRBV2, the J gene TRBJ1-5; 9 bases match TRBD1. Germline V gene lookup returns CDR1 SNHLY and CDR2 FYNNEI. The CDR3 is made up of 15 amino acids. After removal of 6 bases from V and 0 bases from J, the junction contained 3 bases not matched to a gene. CDR3 in amino acids: CASSGTGSSNQPQHF. The CDR3, as DNA: TGTGCCAGCAGCGGGACAGGGTCTAGCAATCAGCCCCAGCATTTT.

The V gene is TRBV28, the J gene TRBJ2-5; 7 nucleotides agree with TRBD2. The germline gives CDR1 MDHEN, CDR2 SYDVKM. The CDR3 spans 14 residues. The V segment lost 6 bases and the J segment 5 bases; nucleotides outside the gene matches: 9. DNA of the CDR3: TGTGCCAGCAGGTTGCCCGTGGGGGGGGAGACCCAGTACTTC. It specifies CASRLPVGGETQYF.

This sequence joins TRBV28 and TRBJ2-7; the D gene is possibly TRBD2 (7 bases). CDR1 is MDHEN, CDR2 SYDVKM, per germline. This CDR3 comprises 14 residues. Between the trimmed V and J ends, which lost 5 bases and 5 bases, there was a span of 16 bases. The CDR3 sequence: CASSLLRGANEQYF. As DNA, the CDR3 is TGTGCCAGCAGTCTCCTCCGGGGGGCGAACGAGCAGTACTTC.

This chain links TRBV30 with TRBJ2-7, with 13 nucleotides matching TRBD2. The CDR3 loop spans 16 amino acids. Germline V lookup: CDR1 GTSNPN, CDR2 SVGIG (reference sequence). V trimming: 3 bases; J trimming: 6 bases; junction bases outside the gene matches: 11. CDR3 nucleotide sequence: TGTGCCTGGAGCCCCAAGAGACTAGCGGGAGGTCTCGAGCAGTACTTC. It translates to CAWSPKRLAGGLEQYF.

The chain employs TRBV15 and TRBJ2-1, with TRBD2 matching 15 bases. CDR3 length: 19 amino acids. V lost 3 bases to trimming and J lost 6 bases; unmatched junction nucleotides: 12. Per the germline V gene, CDR1 is LNHNV and CDR2 is YYDKDF (reference sequence). The CDR3 loop reads CATSRYPGLAGGSANEQFF. For the CDR3, the DNA is TGTGCCACCAGCAGGTATCCGGGACTAGCGGGAGGTAGCGCCAATGAGCAGTTCTTC.

CDR3 DNA sequence: TGTGCCAGCCACGGCGACAGAAATCAGCCCCAGCATTTT. Translation: CASHGDRNQPQHF. The chain has TRBV2 and TRBJ1-5, with a tentative D call TRBD1 (5 bases). Trimming removed 8 bases at V and 4 bases at J, with 12 bases between. The CDR3 contains 13 residues. In germline, CDR1 is SNHLY, CDR2 FYNNEI.

The chain links TRBV5-1 to TRBJ1-5; D call uncertain. This CDR3 has 14 residues. The germline CDR1 and CDR2 sequences are SGHRS and YFSETQ. Trimming left V 4 bases short and J 0 bases short, with 8 bases between. CDR3 sequence: CASSPGYSNQPQHF. CDR3 nucleotide sequence: TGCGCCAGCAGCCCGGGATATAGCAATCAGCCCCAGCATTTT.

This clone was counted between two and nine times. This chain uses TRBV6-1 with TRBJ2-7, with 9 bases fitting TRBD2. The junction had 7 bases not matched to a gene; V was cut back by 7 bases and J by 3 bases. The CDR3 loop spans 14 amino acids. Looked up from germline, CDR1 is MNHNS and CDR2 is SASEGT. As DNA, the CDR3 is TGTGCCAGCATTGCTAGCGGGGTCCTCTACGAGCAGTACTTC. This codes for CASIASGVLYEQYF.

This rearrangement joins TRBV18 to TRBJ2-6; D gene unclear. The V gene lost 0 bases and the J gene lost 4 bases, with 10 bases spanning the gap. CDR1 and CDR2 from the germline V gene are KGHSH and LQKENI. The CDR3 loop spans 16 amino acids. The chain's CDR3 is CASSPPVGSGANVLTF. The CDR3 region has the DNA TGTGCCAGCTCACCACCGGTGGGGTCCGGGGCCAACGTCCTGACTTTC.

The chain has TRBV6-5 and TRBJ1-2; the D is unclear. Germline loops: CDR1 MNHEY, CDR2 SVGAGI. The V end was cut by 3 bases, the J end by 7 bases, with 3 bases between. This CDR3 comprises 10 residues. CDR3 amino acids: CASSYVGYTF. CDR3 in DNA: TGTGCCAGCAGTTATGTTGGCTACACCTTC.

The CDR3 region has the DNA TGTGCCAGCAGTGATTTAATGGCGACCGGGACTGAAGCTTTCTTT. Protein sequence: CASSDLMATGTEAFF. J is TRBJ1-1 and V is TRBV6-4; D unresolved. This CDR3 contains 15 residues. Trimming shortened V by 3 bases and J by 5 bases, and 16 bases separated the two germline ends. From germline, CDR1 is MRHNA and CDR2 SNTAGT.

This clone was observed a handful of times. The chain carries TRBV5-6 and TRBJ1-5; D unclear. This CDR3 spans 13 amino acids. Trimming took 4 bases from V and 4 from J, leaving 9 bases between them. CDR1 SGHDT and CDR2 YYEEEE come from the germline V gene. CDR3 bases: TGTGCCAGCAGCCGGTTTGATAATCAGCCCCAGCATTTT. It encodes CASSRFDNQPQHF.

The V gene is TRBV5-1, the J gene TRBJ1-4; D is uncertain. V was cut by 3 bases and J by 8 bases, with 8 bases left in between. This CDR3 has 12 amino acids. The germline V gene has CDR1 SGHRS and CDR2 YFSETQ. The CDR3 is CASSSVGEKLFF. CDR3 nucleotide sequence: TGCGCCAGCAGCTCAGTGGGGGAAAAACTGTTTTTT.

This chain joins TRBV27 and TRBJ2-3, with D possibly TRBD1 on 5 matching bases. The V gene lost 3 bases and the J gene lost 4 bases, with 17 bases spanning the gap. This CDR3 is built from 16 residues. CDR1 is MNHEY and CDR2 is SMNVEV in the germline V gene (reference sequence). The CDR3 spells CASSFRVRERADTQYF. CDR3 DNA sequence: TGTGCCAGCAGTTTTAGAGTCAGGGAAAGGGCAGATACGCAGTATTTT.

This chain uses TRBV2 with TRBJ1-1; D is perhaps TRBD1 (6 bases). Germline CDR1 and CDR2: SNHLY and FYNNEI. Trimming took 6 bases from V and 4 from J, leaving 15 bases between them. CDR3 length: 14 residues. The CDR3 nucleotides are TGTGCCAGCAGGAGGGGGGGCACGACCACTGAAGCTTTCTTT. This gives the protein CASRRGGTTTEAFF. Full variable domain (outside the CDR3, taken from reference TRBV2 and TRBJ1-1): EPEVTQTPSHQVTQMGQEVILRCVPISNHLYFYWYRQILGQKVEFLVSFYNNEISEKSEIFDDQFSVERPDGSNFTLKIRSTKLEDSAMYFCASRRGGTTTEAFFGQGTRLTVV.

In this sample, this clone turned up once. CDR3 protein: CSVDRGGTNNEQFF. For the CDR3, the DNA is TGCAGCGTCGATCGGGGGGGGACAAACAATGAGCAGTTCTTC. This chain links TRBV29-1 with TRBJ2-1, with 8 bases fitting TRBD2. CDR1 is SQVTM, CDR2 ANQGSEA, per germline. With V trimmed by 6 bases and J by 5 bases, 9 bases remained unmatched. The CDR3 contains 14 residues.

V gene TRBV2 combines with J gene TRBJ2-5; D is perhaps TRBD1 or TRBD2 (5 bases each). TRBJ2-7 explains the end of the DNA better; the J call may be wrong. In germline, CDR1 is SNHLY, CDR2 FYNNEI. The CDR3 consists of 14 residues. CDR3 sequence: CASRRPGTPYEQYF. The CDR3 coding sequence is TGTGCCAGCAGAAGGCCGGGGACCCCCTACGAGCAGTACTTC.

This clone was seen just once. The chain employs TRBV7-3 and TRBJ2-1; D assignment may be TRBD1 or TRBD2 (5 bases each). The CDR3 totals 14 residues. Trimming shortened V by 4 bases and J by 10 bases, and 17 bases separated the two germline ends. The V gene's germline CDR1 is SGHTA and CDR2 FQGTGA. The CDR3 region is CASSYAGTPREQFF. The CDR3, as DNA: TGTGCCAGCAGCTACGCTGGGACCCCGAGGGAGCAGTTCTTC.